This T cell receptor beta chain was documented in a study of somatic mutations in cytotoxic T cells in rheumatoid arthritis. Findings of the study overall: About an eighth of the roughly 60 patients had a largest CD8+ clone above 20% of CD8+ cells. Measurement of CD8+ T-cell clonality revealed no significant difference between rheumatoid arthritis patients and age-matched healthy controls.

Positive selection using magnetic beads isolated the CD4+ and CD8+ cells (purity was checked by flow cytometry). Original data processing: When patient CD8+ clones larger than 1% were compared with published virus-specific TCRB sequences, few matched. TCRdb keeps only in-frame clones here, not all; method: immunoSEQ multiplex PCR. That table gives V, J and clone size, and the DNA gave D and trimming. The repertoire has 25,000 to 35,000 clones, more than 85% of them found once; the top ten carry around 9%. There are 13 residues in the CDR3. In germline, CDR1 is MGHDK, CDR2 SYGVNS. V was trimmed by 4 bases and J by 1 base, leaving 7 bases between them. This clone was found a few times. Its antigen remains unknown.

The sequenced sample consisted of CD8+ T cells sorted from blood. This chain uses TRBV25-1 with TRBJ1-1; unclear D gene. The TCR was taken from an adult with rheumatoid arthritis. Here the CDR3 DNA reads TGTGCCAGCAGTGTGCCCTGGAACACTGAAGCTTTCTTT. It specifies CASSVPWNTEAFF.